The rows below give T cell receptor beta chains drawn from one sample of a study of CD8+ T cells in alopecia areata. The repertoire was sequenced with immunoSEQ multiplex PCR; TCRdb's copy has only in-frame clones and lacks some. Of about 200,000 clones in the sample, approximately 61% were seen once. This sample comprised CD4+ T cells sorted from blood, obtained at week 0. These receptors originate from a human donor with alopecia areata. CDR3s include the opening cysteine and the closing phenylalanine or tryptophan. The order of the fields is D gene, J gene, clone size, V gene, CDR3 protein, CDR3 DNA. The D gene is left open where the match is weak. Rows may omit the clone size; those that give it use once, few, many or a size class.

d_gene: TRBD1
j_gene: TRBJ1-2
abundance: -
v_gene: TRBV5-1
CDR3aa: CASSTGGGDGYTF
CDR3nt: TGCGCCAGCAGCACAGGGGGTGGAGATGGCTACACCTTC

d_gene: -
j_gene: TRBJ2-5
abundance: -
v_gene: TRBV5-1
CDR3aa: CASSLLEGEETQYF
CDR3nt: TGCGCCAGCAGCTTGTTGGAGGGGGAAGAGACCCAGTACTTC

d_gene: -
j_gene: TRBJ1-2
abundance: -
v_gene: TRBV29-1
CDR3aa: CSVGGVRYGYTF
CDR3nt: TGCAGCGTTGGGGGGGTCAGATATGGCTACACCTTC

d_gene: TRBD1
j_gene: TRBJ1-5
abundance: -
v_gene: TRBV6-5
CDR3aa: CASSPNRGYQPQHF
CDR3nt: TGTGCCAGCAGTCCAAACAGGGGTTATCAGCCCCAGCATTTT

d_gene: -
j_gene: TRBJ2-5
abundance: many
v_gene: TRBV18
CDR3aa: CASSRQTNQETQYF
CDR3nt: TGTGCCAGCTCCCGACAGACAAACCAAGAGACCCAGTACTTC

d_gene: -
j_gene: TRBJ2-7
abundance: -
v_gene: TRBV30
CDR3aa: CAWSVGVPYEQYF
CDR3nt: TGTGCCTGGAGTGTTGGGGTCCCTTACGAGCAGTACTTC

d_gene: -
j_gene: TRBJ2-6
abundance: many
v_gene: TRBV7-9
CDR3aa: CASSLSFGRANSGANVLTF
CDR3nt: TGTGCCAGCAGCTTAAGTTTCGGCAGGGCCAACTCTGGGGCCAACGTCCTGACTTTC

d_gene: -
j_gene: TRBJ2-1
abundance: -
v_gene: TRBV19
CDR3aa: CASSIATPGANEQFF
CDR3nt: TGTGCCAGTAGTATAGCCACCCCAGGTGCGAATGAGCAGTTCTTC

d_gene: -
j_gene: TRBJ2-7
abundance: -
v_gene: TRBV25-1
CDR3aa: CASSEDYGGRDEQYF
CDR3nt: TGTGCCAGCAGTGAAGACTACGGGGGGCGGGACGAGCAGTACTTC

d_gene: -
j_gene: TRBJ1-3
abundance: many
v_gene: TRBV7-2
CDR3aa: CASSSNTGVSGNTIYF
CDR3nt: TGTGCCAGCAGCTCAAACACGGGCGTCTCTGGAAACACCATATATTTT

d_gene: TRBD1
j_gene: TRBJ1-4
abundance: once
v_gene: TRBV27
CDR3aa: CASSLRQGSEKLFF
CDR3nt: TGTGCCAGCAGTTTAAGACAGGGTAGTGAAAAACTGTTTTTT

d_gene: -
j_gene: TRBJ1-2
abundance: few
v_gene: TRBV30
CDR3aa: CAWSKPRDGYTF
CDR3nt: TGTGCCTGGAGTAAACCCCGAGATGGCTACACCTTC

d_gene: -
j_gene: TRBJ2-1
abundance: -
v_gene: TRBV30
CDR3aa: CAWSIMGGTYNEQFF
CDR3nt: TGTGCCTGGAGCATTATGGGGGGAACCTACAATGAGCAGTTCTTC

d_gene: -
j_gene: TRBJ2-7
abundance: -
v_gene: TRBV9
CDR3aa: CASSVEGQGAIYEQYF
CDR3nt: TGTGCCAGCAGCGTAGAAGGGCAGGGAGCCATCTACGAGCAGTACTTC

d_gene: -
j_gene: TRBJ2-2
abundance: few
v_gene: TRBV9
CDR3aa: CASSVAGRLTGELFF
CDR3nt: TGTGCCAGCAGCGTAGCTGGTAGACTCACCGGGGAGCTGTTTTTT

d_gene: -
j_gene: TRBJ2-5
abundance: -
v_gene: TRBV7-9
CDR3aa: CASSAQETQYF
CDR3nt: TGTGCCAGCAGCGCCCAAGAGACCCAGTACTTC

d_gene: -
j_gene: TRBJ2-5
abundance: -
v_gene: TRBV25-1
CDR3aa: CASSGNRVMEETQYF
CDR3nt: TGTGCCAGCAGTGGAAACAGGGTTATGGAAGAGACCCAGTACTTC

d_gene: -
j_gene: TRBJ2-2
abundance: -
v_gene: TRBV2
CDR3aa: CASSERRVANTGELFF
CDR3nt: TGTGCCAGCAGTGAGCGCAGGGTGGCGAACACCGGGGAGCTGTTTTTT

d_gene: -
j_gene: TRBJ2-5
abundance: -
v_gene: TRBV5-4
CDR3aa: CASSPRNRANRETQYF
CDR3nt: TGTGCCAGCAGCCCCCGAAACCGCGCTAACCGAGAGACCCAGTACTTC

d_gene: -
j_gene: TRBJ1-2
abundance: -
v_gene: TRBV7-9
CDR3aa: CASSLRQDETYGYTF
CDR3nt: TGTGCCAGCAGCTTAAGACAGGACGAAACCTATGGCTACACCTTC

d_gene: -
j_gene: TRBJ2-2
abundance: -
v_gene: TRBV30
CDR3aa: CAWSAGGHKELFF
CDR3nt: TGTGCCTGGAGTGCCGGGGGGCACAAGGAGCTGTTTTTT

d_gene: -
j_gene: TRBJ1-2
abundance: -
v_gene: TRBV5-1
CDR3aa: CASSLEGDGYTF
CDR3nt: TGCGCCAGCAGCTTGGAGGGGGACGGCTACACCTTC

d_gene: TRBD2
j_gene: TRBJ2-3
abundance: -
v_gene: TRBV6-5
CDR3aa: CASRRGGTDTQYF
CDR3nt: TGTGCCAGCCGGCGGGGGGGCACAGATACGCAGTATTTT

d_gene: -
j_gene: TRBJ1-1
abundance: -
v_gene: TRBV7-3
CDR3aa: CASSSGTPNTEAFF
CDR3nt: TGTGCCAGCAGCTCGGGGACCCCGAACACTGAAGCTTTCTTT

d_gene: TRBD1
j_gene: TRBJ1-1
abundance: few
v_gene: TRBV29-1
CDR3aa: CSAGGQTRNTEAFF
CDR3nt: TGCAGCGCTGGGGGACAGACTAGGAACACTGAAGCTTTCTTT

d_gene: -
j_gene: TRBJ2-5
abundance: -
v_gene: TRBV19
CDR3aa: CAVAGQRQETQYF
CDR3nt: TGTGCCGTGGCGGGACAGCGCCAAGAGACCCAGTACTTC

d_gene: -
j_gene: TRBJ1-5
abundance: few
v_gene: TRBV6-6
CDR3aa: CASRYQGSQPQHF
CDR3nt: TGTGCCAGCAGGTACCAGGGGAGCCAGCCCCAGCATTTT

d_gene: -
j_gene: TRBJ1-2
abundance: -
v_gene: TRBV6-5
CDR3aa: CASSSIYRDNYGYTF
CDR3nt: TGTGCCAGCAGTTCGATATACCGGGACAACTATGGCTACACCTTC

d_gene: -
j_gene: TRBJ2-7
abundance: -
v_gene: TRBV10-3
CDR3aa: CAISTLYEQYF
CDR3nt: TGTGCCATCAGTACCCTCTACGAGCAGTACTTC

d_gene: -
j_gene: TRBJ2-1
abundance: few
v_gene: TRBV29-1
CDR3aa: CSVDYSSYNEQFF
CDR3nt: TGCAGCGTTGACTACAGCTCCTACAATGAGCAGTTCTTC

d_gene: -
j_gene: TRBJ1-1
abundance: -
v_gene: TRBV29-1
CDR3aa: CSVMGSMNTEAFF
CDR3nt: TGCAGCGTTATGGGAAGCATGAACACTGAAGCTTTCTTT

d_gene: -
j_gene: TRBJ2-1
abundance: -
v_gene: TRBV7-6
CDR3aa: CASSLGLDNEQFF
CDR3nt: TGTGCCAGCAGCTTAGGTCTAGACAATGAGCAGTTCTTC

d_gene: TRBD1
j_gene: TRBJ1-3
abundance: once
v_gene: TRBV5-4
CDR3aa: CASSPGTAGNTIYF
CDR3nt: TGTGCCAGCAGCCCGGGGACAGCTGGAAACACCATATATTTT

d_gene: -
j_gene: TRBJ1-2
abundance: -
v_gene: TRBV6-1
CDR3aa: CASRAGRINYGYTF
CDR3nt: TGTGCCAGCAGAGCCGGACGGATAAACTATGGCTACACCTTC